The present T cell receptor (beta chain) was sequenced within a study of T cells in Graves' hyperthyroidism and ophthalmopathy (dated by TCRdb to about 2019). Study-level background: Peripheral blood was collected at initial diagnosis, before any treatment. A discovery cohort of around 98 patients, approximately 45 with Graves' ophthalmopathy and about 58 with stable Graves' hyperthyroidism, was used to find distinguishing TCR V-J signatures. An independent validation cohort of fewer than 20 hyperthyroidism patients and 15 or so patients who later progressed to ophthalmopathy tested prospective prediction of ophthalmopathy. For training and testing, the roughly 97 patients in the discovery cohort were randomly divided in a 7:3 ratio. Thyroid tissue and blood T-cell repertoires from roughly 6 Graves' hyperthyroidism patients were also compared in the study. Once sampling was done, hyperthyroidism patients were given methimazole at a starting dose of 30 mg daily, whereas ophthalmopathy patients were given high-dose intravenous methylprednisolone. The paper describes TCR Vbeta CDR3 sequencing of 120 to 150 peripheral blood samples, made up of 43 ophthalmopathy patients, roughly 72 hyperthyroidism patients and 17 progressor patients. The study at large found these results: Most expanded thyroid clonotypes (frequency above 0.001) were also found in blood, which suggests that blood repertoires may mirror thyroid immune responses. Ophthalmopathy was separated from stable hyperthyroidism by a 13 V-J signature model, with over 85% sensitivity and roughly 84% specificity obtained in cross-validation and 80%/75% obtained in testing. In validation, the model predicted progression to ophthalmopathy with roughly 66% sensitivity and 72.22% specificity, a median of approximately 6.5 months before onset. Sample size was not statistically predetermined, and blinding of investigators to group allocation was not performed.

The CDR3 has 14 amino acids, counting the end cysteine and phenylalanine. Left in the record is the CDR3 DNA by itself, 42 bases read in frame from the first base. Relative to germline, V is 4 bases shorter and J is 2 bases shorter, with 9 bases between their ends. Sequences KGHDR (CDR1) and SFDVKD (CDR2) are obtained from the germline V gene. The TCR beta CDR3 regions were amplified from RNA transcripts. A first-round RT-PCR of the TCR CDR3 used the HTBI primer set with the Qiagen OneStep RT-PCR kit. Libraries were constructed in a second round of multiplex PCR, after which size selection and purification were carried out. Libraries were sequenced paired-end with 100 bp reads on an Illumina HiSeq2000. From the authors' description of their analysis: SOAPnuke was used to process the raw data, throwing out any read that contained adapters or uncalled bases, had a mean Phred below 15, or lacked an exact constant-primer or identifier match. COPE v1.2.5 was used to merge the high-quality paired reads, and each unique nucleotide sequence was defined as a clonotype. MiTCR v1.1 was used to align the clonotypes against IMGT TRBV, TRBD and TRBJ reference segments. The analysis included only V-J combinations with a frequency above 0.0001, which together covered 99% to 99.2% of the repertoires. A TCS score was defined as the ratio of F50 (clonal expansion) to E x V (chaos), with BLOSUM62-based TCRdist applied between CDR3 peptides within each V-J. Welch's t-statistics and random forest reduced several hundred V-J features to 10 to 15, which were used in a naive Bayes classifier (R e1071). TCRdb reran the public reads through fastp at Q25 and MiXCR, keeping productive beta chains. Rows matching on CDR3 protein sequence are summarized as one entry with the most common DNA and genes. For this entry, the V and J calls and clone size follow TCRdb and not the study's own pipeline. In all, the sample holds fewer than 650,000 distinct CDR3 sequences, and 11% to 15% of those were seen once. 5.8% of the sample comes from the top ten.

This clonotype was seen many times. Its antigen remains undetermined. Per-nucleotide qualities are absent, and no much larger clonotype sits a single base away. Hyperthyroidism patients were newly diagnosed, with disease duration under 2 months, and aged 18 to 65 years. The study excluded patients with uncontrolled infections, other autoimmune diseases, pregnancy or lactation. Diagnoses were established on the basis of clinical symptoms, serum thyroxine and TRAb, thyroid ultrasound, and orbital computed tomography. Blood from progressor patients was collected at the time of first diagnosis with hyperthyroidism, before any ophthalmopathy symptoms had appeared. PBMCs were separated from approximately 9.9 ml of fresh peripheral blood using Ficoll-Paque density gradient centrifugation. Progressor patients were defined as those initially diagnosed with Graves' hyperthyroidism in whom ophthalmopathy developed during follow-up. Trizol reagent was used to extract total RNA, and RNA quality was then checked on an Agilent 2100 Bioanalyzer.

This sequence originates from a young woman with Graves' hyperthyroidism that later progressed to Graves' ophthalmopathy. The rearrangement joined TRBV24-1 to TRBJ2-3; possibly the D gene is TRBD1, per 5 matching bases. The specimen sequenced was blood. The DNA sequence is given as TGTGCCACCAGTGAGTTCAGGGACACAGATACGCAGTATTTT. Protein translation: CATSEFRDTDTQYF.